The 32 T cell receptor beta chains presented below share a single source sample, sequenced in a study of T cells after yellow fever vaccination. MiXCR was run by TCRdb on the 5' RACE reads, yielding one entry per CDR3 protein. Of about 130,000 distinct CDR3 sequences detected, around 7.7% appear once; the ten largest clones hold just under 2.5%. This material consisted of CD4+ T cells sorted from PBMCs, taken approximately 11 days after the first yellow fever vaccination. Source of these receptors: a man younger than 35 who received the YFV17D yellow fever vaccine.

The sample holds a few counts of this clonotype. V and J are TRBV4-3 and TRBJ2-5; D is undetermined. The CDR3 runs 14 residues. From germline, CDR1 is LGHNA and CDR2 YSLEER. The ends were cut back, 1 base at V and 4 bases at J, with 10 bases in the middle. The CDR3 here is CASSQGPVRETQYF. CDR3 DNA: TGCGCCAGCAGCCAAGGCCCCGTCCGAGAGACCCAGTACTTC.

At least ten counts were recorded for this clonotype. V usage is TRBV18 and J usage is TRBJ2-3; D perhaps matches TRBD1 (6 bases). The germline V gene has CDR1 KGHSH and CDR2 LQKENI. The CDR3 has 14 amino acids. The ends were cut back, 0 bases at V and 5 bases at J, with 9 bases in the middle. This CDR3 is CASSPPEGVDTQYF. The CDR3 nucleotides are TGTGCCAGCTCACCACCCGAGGGGGTAGATACGCAGTATTTT.

The chain links TRBV2 to TRBJ2-3; tentatively, D is TRBD2 (5 bases). V was cut by 1 base and J by 5 bases, with 7 bases left in between. The CDR3 covers 13 residues. Germline lookup yields CDR1 SNHLY and CDR2 FYNNEI. The CDR3 reads CASSEDRGDTQYF. The CDR3 nucleotides are TGTGCCAGCAGTGAAGATCGGGGAGATACGCAGTATTTT.

This clonotype was detected many times. The chain uses TRBV20-1 and TRBJ2-7; 11 positions match TRBD2. Trimming removed 3 bases from V and 4 bases from J; junction bases left unmatched: 5. CDR3 length: 14 residues. CDR1 DFQATT and CDR2 SNEGSKA come from the germline V gene (reference sequence). CDR3 nucleotide sequence: TGCAGTGCTAGTTTAGCGGGGGGGCCATACGAGCAGTACTTC. Translated: CSASLAGGPYEQYF.

Ten or more counts support this clonotype. J is TRBJ2-2 and V is TRBV18, with TRBD1 matching over 7 bases. The CDR3 sequence is 16 residues long. V shed 2 bases and J 1 base; nucleotides not matched to a gene: 4. The germline V gene has CDR1 KGHSH and CDR2 LQKENI. The CDR3 here is CASSPGQAQNTGELFF. CDR3 DNA: TGTGCCAGCTCACCAGGACAGGCCCAGAACACCGGGGAGCTGTTTTTT.

This clonotype was picked up many times. The chain uses TRBV20-1 and TRBJ2-2; D might be TRBD1 (5 bases). The germline gives CDR1 DFQATT, CDR2 SNEGSKA (reference sequence). The germline V and J ends were trimmed by 7 bases and 3 bases, with 18 bases remaining between them. This CDR3 contains 15 residues. CDR3 DNA: TGCAGTGTCTCGTCAAGGGGTTTAGACACCGGGGAGCTGTTTTTT. Protein: CSVSSRGLDTGELFF.

This clonotype was seen repeatedly, ten times or more. This sequence joins TRBV7-2 and TRBJ1-1, with D hard to call. The V and J ends lost 2 bases and 4 bases respectively, with 11 bases between them. Per the germline V gene, CDR1 is SGHTA and CDR2 is FQGNSA. This CDR3 region has 14 residues. The CDR3 loop reads CASSLSLGPTEAFF. Written as DNA, the CDR3 is TGTGCCAGCAGCTTATCACTAGGGCCCACTGAAGCTTTCTTT.

This clonotype has a count of ten or more. V is TRBV6-2 or TRBV6-3 and J is TRBJ2-1; TRBD2 matches at 7 bases. The germline V gene has CDR1 MNHEY and CDR2 SVGEGT. J gave up 7 bases and V 5 bases, and 5 bases lay outside the gene matches. The CDR3 consists of 13 residues. In nucleotides, the CDR3 is TGTGCCAGCAGTCCCTTCGGGGGGAATGAGCAGTTCTTC. Its translation is CASSPFGGNEQFF.

The rearrangement links TRBV3-1 to TRBJ2-7; 8 bases align to TRBD1. Looked up from germline, CDR1 is LGHDT and CDR2 is YNNKEL (reference sequence). CDR3 size: 15 residues. Germline trimming cut 5 bases from V and 1 base from J; bases unmatched to any gene: 7. In DNA, the CDR3 is TGTGCCAGCAGCTGGACAGGGCTTTTTTCCTACGAGCAGTACGTC. Protein product: CASSWTGLFSYEQYV.

This clonotype was counted at least ten times. For the CDR3, the DNA is TGCGCCAGCCGCGACCCTGGGGCCAACGTCCTGACTTTC. Residues: CASRDPGANVLTF. V usage is TRBV5-1 and J usage is TRBJ2-6, with D hard to call. With 7 bases removed from V and 2 bases from J, the gap between germline ends came to 7 bases. CDR3 length equals 13 residues. Germline CDR1 and CDR2: SGHRS and YFSETQ.

This clonotype was found many times. The chain employs TRBV4-3 and TRBJ1-2, with TRBD1 matching 8 bases. Per the germline V gene, CDR1 is LGHNA and CDR2 is YSLEER. The junction had 6 bases not matched to a gene; V was cut back by 4 bases and J by 2 bases. The CDR3 extends over 15 amino acids. The CDR3 bases are TGCGCCAGCAGCCTCGTCGGGACAGGAAACTATGGCTACACCTTC. Translated: CASSLVGTGNYGYTF.

The gene calls are TRBV4-2 and TRBJ2-5, with TRBD2 matching 15 bases. V shed 4 bases and J 5 bases; nucleotides not matched to a gene: 17. Germline V lookup: CDR1 LGHNA, CDR2 YNFKEQ. The CDR3 spans 20 residues. The CDR3 DNA is TGTGCCAGCAGCCGAGGGGGTCTGGGACTAGCGGGGGGCACCCCGGAGACCCAGTACTTC. Amino acids: CASSRGGLGLAGGTPETQYF.

This clonotype showed up many times. J is TRBJ2-7 and V is TRBV28; no clear D gene. CDR3 length: 12 amino acids. V lost 4 bases and J lost 12, with 16 bases in between. The germline gives CDR1 MDHEN, CDR2 SYDVKM. The CDR3 bases are TGTGCCAGCAGTTGTCGGGCCCGGAGTGGGTACGTC. The encoded protein is CASSCRARSGYV.

This clonotype was observed at least ten times. The rearrangement joins TRBV4-3 to TRBJ2-5, with D uncertain. V was pared by 0 bases and J by 3 bases, with 5 bases between. The CDR3 has 13 residues. Germline-derived CDR1 and CDR2 are LGHNA and YSLEER. The DNA for the CDR3 is TGCGCCAGCAGCCAAGATTTAGAAGAGACCCAGTACTTC. This encodes CASSQDLEETQYF.

This clonotype appeared many times. The J gene is TRBJ2-2, the V gene TRBV29-1, with D uncertain. In germline, CDR1 is SQVTM, CDR2 ANQGSEA. The CDR3 has 12 amino acids. Trimming left V 4 bases short and J 3 bases short, with 6 bases between. CDR3 in DNA: TGCAGCGTTGTTTGCGACACCGGGGAGCTGTTTTTT. It is translated as CSVVCDTGELFF.

This clonotype appeared a few times. The chain links TRBV11-2 to TRBJ1-6; maybe TRBD1 (5 bases). CDR1 SGHAT and CDR2 FQNNGV come from the germline V gene. The CDR3 totals 13 residues. Trimming removed 5 bases at V and 8 bases at J, with 10 bases between. CDR3 in amino acids: CASSRREDSPLHF. DNA of the CDR3: TGTGCCAGCAGCCGCAGGGAGGATTCACCCCTCCACTTT.

This clonotype came up many times. The genes are TRBV5-5 and TRBJ2-3; D is unresolved. Germline V gives CDR1 SGHKS, CDR2 YYEKEE (reference sequence). V lost 0 bases to trimming and J lost 4 bases, with 9 bases between them. The length of the CDR3 is 14 residues. In DNA form, the CDR3 reads TGTGCCAGCAGCTTGGAATATTTCGCAGATACGCAGTATTTT. The encoded protein is CASSLEYFADTQYF.

This clonotype was counted ten times or more. The rearrangement uses TRBV6-5 and TRBJ1-3, with D perhaps matching TRBD1 (5 bases). CDR3 length equals 14 residues. Germline assignment: CDR1 MNHEY and CDR2 SVGAGI. Trimming removed 6 bases from V and 2 bases from J, with 11 bases in between. The CDR3 loop is CASSQLGPGNTIYF. The CDR3 nucleotides are TGTGCCAGCAGCCAGCTGGGGCCTGGAAACACCATATATTTT.

There are many counts of this clonotype. This chain links TRBV7-2 with TRBJ2-7; perhaps TRBD1 as D (6 bases). The CDR3 is made up of 16 amino acids. Trimming left V 1 base short and J 0 bases short, with 13 bases between. Germline assignment: CDR1 SGHTA and CDR2 FQGNSA. DNA for the CDR3: TGTGCCAGCAGCTTAGGACCGGGGACATCCTCCTACGAGCAGTACTTC. This gives the protein CASSLGPGTSSYEQYF. The full variable domain, its missing parts supplied by reference TRBV7-2 and TRBJ2-7, is GAGVSQSPSNKVTEKGKDVELRCDPISGHTALYWYRQSLGQGLEFLIYFQGNSAPDKSGLPSDRFSAERTGGSVSTLTIQRTQQEDSAVYLCASSLGPGTSSYEQYFGPGTRLTVT.

This clonotype has ten or more counts. This chain uses TRBV6-5 with TRBJ2-4, with 8 bases matching TRBD2. The CDR3 sequence is 15 residues long. V shed 8 bases, J shed 6 bases, and the junction held 12 bases outside the gene matches. Germline lookup yields CDR1 MNHEY and CDR2 SVGAGI. CDR3: CASASTGGRGNIQYF. CDR3 in DNA: TGTGCCAGCGCTTCCACGGGGGGGCGGGGAAACATTCAGTACTTC.

This clonotype showed up many times. V is TRBV7-2 and J is TRBJ2-4; D is ambiguous. The CDR3 length is 11 residues. V gave up 0 bases and J gave up 7 bases, with 1 base separating them. Germline values: CDR1 SGHTA, CDR2 FQGNSA. DNA for the CDR3: TGTGCCAGCAGCTTAGCCAACATTCAGTACTTC. Residues: CASSLANIQYF.

This clonotype was picked up many times. The chain couples TRBV7-2 to TRBJ1-1, with a weak D call TRBD1 (5 bases). The germline CDR1 and CDR2 sequences are SGHTA and FQGNSA. Trimming removed 0 bases from V and 10 bases from J, with 18 bases in between. CDR3 length equals 15 residues. CDR3 sequence reads: CASSLAPGTRVLAFF. As DNA, the CDR3 is TGTGCCAGCAGCTTAGCCCCCGGGACTAGGGTGTTAGCTTTCTTT.

This clonotype was seen many times. The J gene is TRBJ2-1, the V gene TRBV20-1, with 15 bases fitting TRBD2. This CDR3 region has 14 residues. Germline values: CDR1 DFQATT, CDR2 SNEGSKA (reference sequence). The trim removed 3 bases at V and 8 bases at J, leaving 2 bases unmatched. CDR3 in DNA: TGCAGTGCTAGGGGACTAGCGGGGGGCGATGAGCAGTTCTTC. This translates into CSARGLAGGDEQFF.

The sample holds many counts of this clonotype. The chain joins TRBV3-1 to TRBJ1-1; TRBD1 is a possible D gene (5 bases). V lost 1 base to trimming and J lost 4 bases, with 10 bases between them. Looked up from germline, CDR1 is LGHDT and CDR2 is YNNKEL (reference sequence). The CDR3 has 14 amino acids. CDR3 nucleotide sequence: TGTGCCAGCAGCCAAGGGGGTAGGGGCACTGAAGCTTTCTTT. It yields the protein CASSQGGRGTEAFF.

This clonotype has ten or more counts. CDR3 sequence reads: CAIRGALNYGYTF. CDR3 DNA sequence: TGTGCCATCAGAGGGGCCCTGAACTATGGCTACACCTTC. J is TRBJ1-2 and V is TRBV10-3, with D perhaps matching TRBD1 (5 bases). Germline V gene sequence: CDR1 ENHRY, CDR2 SYGVKD. The V and J ends lost 6 bases and 2 bases respectively, with 10 bases between them. The length of the CDR3 is 13 residues.

This clonotype has only a few counts. The V and J genes are TRBV20-1 and TRBJ2-1; D is perhaps TRBD2 (6 bases). This CDR3 is 13 amino acids long. The V gene's germline CDR1 is DFQATT and CDR2 SNEGSKA (reference sequence). Trimming left V 6 bases short and J 6 bases short, with 15 bases between. The CDR3 nucleotides are TGCAGTGCCCCCGGGACTGGGACCAATGAGCAGTTCTTC. Translation gives CSAPGTGTNEQFF.

Ten or more counts support this clonotype. The chain uses TRBV4-1 and TRBJ2-5, with D possibly being TRBD2 (5 bases). This CDR3 region has 14 residues. The V gene lost 4 bases and the J gene lost 0 bases, with 9 bases spanning the gap. Germline assignment: CDR1 MGHRA and CDR2 YSYEKL. DNA for the CDR3: TGCGCCAGCAGCCCACTAGAATACCAAGAGACCCAGTACTTC. It is translated as CASSPLEYQETQYF.

This clonotype was seen repeatedly, ten times or more. V gene TRBV29-1 combines with J gene TRBJ2-5; D gene uncertain. Germline CDR1 SQVTM, CDR2 ANQGSEA. Deletions cut 7 bases from V and 0 bases from J, with 6 bases between. The CDR3 has 11 amino acids. The CDR3 nucleotides are TGCAGCGGGGGATACCAAGAGACCCAGTACTTC. Amino acid sequence: CSGGYQETQYF.

This clonotype was observed at least ten times. J is TRBJ1-1 and V is TRBV12-3 or TRBV12-4; 7 nucleotides agree with TRBD1. The junction had 12 bases not matched to a gene; V was cut back by 5 bases and J by 12 bases. The length of the CDR3 is 13 residues. In nucleotides, the CDR3 is TGTGCCAGCAGTGATCGGGACAGCCCTGAGTCTTTCTTT. This encodes CASSDRDSPESFF.

This clonotype was seen a single time. The gene calls are TRBV11-2 and TRBJ2-1, with D tentatively TRBD2 (5 bases). The CDR3 consists of 14 residues. Trimming removed 5 bases from V and 10 bases from J, with 18 bases in between. Germline CDR1 is SGHAT and CDR2 is FQNNGV. Here the CDR3 reads CASSPVGETGEQFF. CDR3 nucleotides: TGTGCCAGCAGCCCGGTTGGGGAGACGGGCGAGCAGTTCTTC.

The rearrangement joins TRBV7-3 to TRBJ2-5; 8 bases match TRBD1. The ends lost 5 bases at V and 2 bases at J; junction bases unmatched: 4. Germline V gene lookup returns CDR1 SGHTA and CDR2 FQGTGA. The length of the CDR3 is 14 residues. The CDR3 protein is CASSPGDRQETQYF. CDR3 bases: TGTGCCAGCAGCCCGGGGGACAGGCAAGAGACCCAGTACTTC.

This clonotype was detected ten times or more. The V and J genes are TRBV2 and TRBJ1-4; no clear D. The CDR3 spans 18 residues. CDR1 is SNHLY and CDR2 is FYNNEI in the germline V gene. V was trimmed by 3 bases and J by 7 bases, leaving 24 bases between them. DNA for the CDR3: TGTGCCAGCAGTGATAACGGACGTTTCGGTTTCTCGGGTGAAAAACTGTTTTTT. This encodes CASSDNGRFGFSGEKLFF.